This entry concerns a single TCR beta chain. These data come from a study of blood T cell repertoires in COVID-19. Background on the study: In each case, the material was cDNA or gDNA derived from T cells, B-cell-depleted T cells, or PBMCs.

Under the authors' procedure: From reference gene primer amplification, estimates of nucleated cell counts were derived. Sequenced by immunoSEQ multiplex PCR; TCRdb stores in-frame clones only, minus some. V and J calls plus clone size are reproduced from that table; the DNA served to infer D and trimming. Of some 290,000 clones detected, approximately 86% appear once; the ten largest clones hold 2% to 2.5%. Sequencing used peripheral blood. This TCR came from a woman between 50 and 59 years old who had recovered from COVID-19.

In nucleotides, the CDR3 is TGTGCCAGCTCGCGGGACCCCACGGCCAATGAGCAGTTCTTC. Protein: CASSRDPTANEQFF. The chain employs TRBV18 and TRBJ2-1; D perhaps matches TRBD2 (6 bases). The CDR3 is 14 residues long. The V end lost 6 bases, the J end lost 6 bases, and 15 bases lay between the germline ends. Germline V lookup: CDR1 KGHSH, CDR2 LQKENI.